These 23 T cell receptor beta chains share one sample of origin, sequenced in a study of regulatory T cells in long-lasting Graves disease. Time point meaning: persistent/refractory GD, antithyroid drugs over 5 years with positive TRAb. The TCR library was made from RNA that had been extracted from PBMCs in TRIzol. The TCR beta library used iRepertoire HTBI primers with Arm-PCR amplification of CDR3. TCRdb re-called the multiplex PCR reads with MiXCR, one entry per CDR3 protein. The sample contains about 460,000 distinct CDR3 sequences, about 20% of which appear only once. The specimen comprised peripheral blood mononuclear cells (PBMCs), sampled when the disease was refractory, from a patient treated with antithyroid drugs. Receptors were obtained from a female donor with Graves disease.

This clonotype was counted ten times or more. The chain employs TRBV7-6 and TRBJ2-7; D unclear. Per the germline V gene, CDR1 is SGHVS and CDR2 is FNYEAQ. The CDR3 extends over 14 amino acids. The V end was cut by 9 bases, the J end by 0 bases, with 15 bases between. The CDR3 DNA reads TGTGCCAGTTCGGAACTGGCAAGCTCCTACGAGCAGTACTTC. Amino acid sequence: CASSELASSYEQYF. Full variable domain (remainder filled in from reference TRBV7-6 and TRBJ2-7): GAGVSQSPRYKVTKRGQDVALRCDPISGHVSLYWYRQALGQGPEFLTYFNYEAQQDKSGLPNDRFSAERPEGSISTLTIQRTEQRDSAMYRCASSELASSYEQYFGPGTRLTVT.

Ten or more counts support this clonotype. This chain's CDR3 is CASSFQMNTEAFF. The CDR3 coding sequence is TGTGCCAGCAGCTTCCAGATGAACACTGAAGCTTTCTTT. The chain is built from TRBV12-3 or TRBV12-4 and TRBJ1-1; no firm D call. The CDR3 is made up of 13 amino acids. Deletions cut 6 bases from V and 0 bases from J, with 8 bases between.

This clonotype showed up many times. The V call is TRBV12-3 or TRBV12-4, the J call TRBJ1-6; maybe TRBD1 (6 bases). Between the trimmed V and J ends, which lost 4 bases and 10 bases, there was a span of 17 bases. CDR3 size: 15 residues. CDR3 protein: CASSSREGVRSPLHF. The CDR3 DNA reads as TGTGCCAGCAGTTCACGAGAGGGGGTCCGGTCACCCCTCCACTTT.

This clonotype was counted ten times or more. This rearrangement joins TRBV2 to TRBJ1-5, with 9 bases matching TRBD1. The germline V gene encodes CDR1 SNHLY and CDR2 FYNNEI. The CDR3 contains 15 residues. The trim removed 6 bases at V and 2 bases at J, leaving 5 bases unmatched. This CDR3 reads CASSGTGGGNQPQHF. The CDR3 nucleotides read TGTGCCAGCAGCGGTACAGGGGGCGGCAATCAGCCCCAGCATTTT.

This clonotype occurred many times. V and J are TRBV12-3 or TRBV12-4 and TRBJ1-4, with 8 nucleotides matching TRBD1. Trimming at V came to 6 bases and at J to 0 bases, leaving 15 bases not matched to a gene. This CDR3 is 19 amino acids long. The CDR3 nucleotides read TGTGCCAGCAGCCCGAGACAACGGACAGGGATTGCAACTAATGAAAAACTGTTTTTT. It encodes CASSPRQRTGIATNEKLFF.

This clonotype showed up many times. The chain recombines TRBV28 with TRBJ1-2; D is undetermined. The CDR3 has 14 residues. V lost 4 bases and J lost 5, with 14 bases in between. CDR1 MDHEN and CDR2 SYDVKM come from the germline V gene. CDR3 in DNA: TGTGCCAGCAGTTATGGGCAGAACTCGTATGGCTACACCTTC. Translating it yields CASSYGQNSYGYTF.

This clonotype was seen a handful of times. This rearrangement joins TRBV3-1 to TRBJ1-2; D gene uncertain. CDR1 and CDR2 from the germline V gene are LGHDT and YNNKEL (reference sequence). V gave up 0 bases and J gave up 5 bases, with 7 bases separating them. The CDR3 length is 13 residues. The CDR3 sequence: CASSQDPAYGYTF. The CDR3 coding sequence is TGTGCCAGCAGCCAAGATCCAGCATATGGCTACACCTTC.

This clonotype was observed a handful of times. The chain has TRBV30 and TRBJ1-1; 8 bases line up with TRBD1. CDR3 length: 11 amino acids. From germline, CDR1 is GTSNPN and CDR2 SVGIG (reference sequence). V dropped 8 bases and J dropped 4; count of bases not matched to a gene: 3. CDR3 in amino acids: CAGQGITEAFF. For the CDR3, the DNA is TGTGCCGGACAGGGAATCACTGAAGCTTTCTTT.

The chain links TRBV14 to TRBJ1-1; no clear D gene. The CDR3 runs 14 residues. The germline V gene encodes CDR1 SGHDN and CDR2 FVKESK. Deletions cut 0 bases from V and 5 bases from J, with 10 bases between. CDR3 sequence: CASSQEFLRTEAFF. In nucleotides, the CDR3 is TGTGCCAGCAGCCAAGAATTTCTGCGGACTGAAGCTTTCTTT.

This clonotype showed up many times. This chain connects TRBV28 to TRBJ2-7; a weak D match, TRBD1 (6 bases). The CDR3 length is 14 residues. V was cut by 6 bases and J by 3 bases, with 15 bases left in between. Germline V CDR1 and CDR2: MDHEN, SYDVKM. The CDR3 nucleotides are TGTGCCAGCAGGCTACAGGGAAACCACTACGAGCAGTACTTC. This translates into CASRLQGNHYEQYF.

This clonotype was counted between two and nine times. This chain uses TRBV5-1 with TRBJ1-3; no firm D call. CDR3 size: 14 residues. V was cut by 4 bases and J by 1 base, with 9 bases left in between. Germline assignment: CDR1 SGHRS and CDR2 YFSETQ. Written as DNA, the CDR3 is TGCGCCAGCAGCATGACGGTATCTGGAAACACCATATATTTT. Translating it yields CASSMTVSGNTIYF.

V and J are TRBV19 and TRBJ2-5; 7 bases match TRBD2. CDR1 is LNHDA, CDR2 SQIVND, per germline (reference sequence). Trimming removed 5 bases from V and 5 bases from J; junction bases left unmatched: 8. This CDR3 is 14 amino acids long. Here the CDR3 reads CASSFREAGETQYF. The CDR3 region has the DNA TGTGCCAGTAGTTTCCGGGAGGCAGGGGAGACCCAGTACTTC.

There are a few counts of this clonotype. The rearrangement links TRBV20-1 to TRBJ2-3, with TRBD2 matching over 11 bases. The CDR3 runs 18 residues. Germline V CDR1 and CDR2: DFQATT, SNEGSKA (reference sequence). Trimming removed 5 bases from V and 2 bases from J; junction bases left unmatched: 15. The CDR3 DNA is TGCAGTGCTCCGCCGGGACTAGCGGAGGTGGGCTTCACAGATACGCAGTATTTT. This codes for CSAPPGLAEVGFTDTQYF.

The chain is built from TRBV28 and TRBJ2-1; possibly TRBD1 for D (6 bases). CDR1 and CDR2 (germline): MDHEN, SYDVKM. The CDR3 is made up of 12 amino acids. Trimming stripped 6 bases from V and 15 bases from J, with 18 bases between. The CDR3 DNA reads as TGTGCCAGCAGCCGAGGGGACACCGAGTGGTTCTTC. Amino acid sequence: CASSRGDTEWFF. Full variable domain (remainder filled in from reference TRBV28 and TRBJ2-1): DVKVTQSSRYLVKRTGEKVFLECVQDMDHENMFWYRQDPGLGLRLIYFSYDVKMKEKGDIPEGYSVSREKKERFSLILESASTNQTSMYLCASSRGDTEWFFGPGTRLTVL.

This clonotype has only a few counts. This chain uses TRBV15 with TRBJ1-6; D not certain. The ends were cut back, 5 bases at V and 10 bases at J, with 15 bases in the middle. The CDR3 contains 14 residues. Germline V lookup: CDR1 LNHNV, CDR2 YYDKDF (reference sequence). The chain's CDR3 is CATSAEAMGSPLHF. CDR3 nucleotides: TGTGCCACCAGCGCCGAAGCCATGGGCTCACCCCTCCACTTT.

In regard to this clonotype: A read error is possible here, since a much larger clone lies one base away. The V call is TRBV29-1, the J call TRBJ1-2, with a weak D call TRBD1 (6 bases). The CDR3 has 12 residues. CDR1 and CDR2 from the germline V gene are SQVTM and ANQGSEA. The CDR3 region has the DNA TGCAGCGTTGGGACAGATAACTATAGCTACACCTTC. This codes for CSVGTDNYSYTF.

In this sample, this clonotype turned up many times. One end of the junction fails to match germline, which may point to a read error. The gene calls are TRBV7-8 and TRBJ1-1; D unresolved. The CDR3 has 14 amino acids. Looked up from germline, CDR1 is SGHVS and CDR2 is FQNEAQ. The CDR3 nucleotides read TGTGCCAGCAGTCTCCTGGGGTCGAGCACTGAAGCCTTCTTT. It yields the protein CASSLLGSSTEAFF.

The CDR3 nucleotides read TGTGCCAGTAGTATGGACAGGGGTGATAGAGGTGAAGCTTTCTTT. This codes for CASSMDRGDRGEAFF. The chain combines TRBV19 with TRBJ1-1; 9 nucleotides line up with TRBD1. The CDR3 has 15 residues. J lost 7 bases, V lost 3 bases, and 9 bases had no gene match. Germline V gene lookup returns CDR1 LNHDA and CDR2 SQIVND (reference sequence).

This clonotype occurred a few times. The chain joins TRBV5-6 to TRBJ2-5; no clear D gene. CDR3 length: 16 amino acids. Germline lookup yields CDR1 SGHDT and CDR2 YYEEEE. Trimming took 1 base from V and 4 from J, leaving 17 bases between them. In DNA, the CDR3 is TGTGCCAGCAGCTTGAATAGTGTAAGAAGGGTAGAGACCCAGTACTTC. This translates into CASSLNSVRRVETQYF.

This clonotype was counted only a few times. The V and J genes are TRBV20-1 and TRBJ2-7, with 10 bases matching TRBD1. After removal of 4 bases from V and 2 bases from J, the junction contained 5 bases not matched to a gene. This CDR3 spans 14 amino acids. Germline CDR1 DFQATT, CDR2 SNEGSKA (reference sequence). In DNA form, the CDR3 reads TGCAGTGCTACGTCCGGGACAGGGGCCTACGAGCAGTACTTC. It is translated as CSATSGTGAYEQYF.

This clonotype was counted only a few times. This sequence joins TRBV28 and TRBJ2-7, with 12 bases that match TRBD2. Per germline, CDR1 MDHEN and CDR2 SYDVKM. V trimming: 6 bases; J trimming: 4 bases; junction bases outside the gene matches: 13. The CDR3 is made up of 17 amino acids. The CDR3 DNA sequence: TGTGCCAGCAGGCTACCCAGGACTAGCGGGAAAAGGTACGAGCAGTACTTC. Protein: CASRLPRTSGKRYEQYF.

The V and J genes are TRBV20-1 and TRBJ1-2; 8 bases fit TRBD1. Germline CDR1 and CDR2: DFQATT and SNEGSKA (reference sequence). This CDR3 contains 14 residues. V gave up 4 bases and J gave up 8 bases; unmatched junction bases: 12. The CDR3 sequence: CSAKHSTGAGGYTF. CDR3 bases: TGCAGTGCTAAGCATTCGACAGGGGCGGGAGGCTACACCTTC.

This clonotype was picked up many times. The gene calls are TRBV12-3 or TRBV12-4 and TRBJ2-2, with D maybe TRBD2 (5 bases). The CDR3 contains 16 residues. V lost 0 bases to trimming and J lost 7 bases, with 15 bases between them. CDR3 coding DNA: TGTGCCAGCAGTTTAGCGGTTCGGGAAGGAATCGGGGAGCTGTTTTTT. It yields the protein CASSLAVREGIGELFF.